One and the same sample provided the 28 T cell receptor beta chains below, sequenced in a study of blood T cells in healthy people across ages. With a J-beta primer mix and a sample-barcoded 5' primer, a second PCR ran 7 to 11 cycles. TCRdb re-analysed the 5' RACE reads in MiXCR, keeping a single row per CDR3 protein. The sample yields about 720,000 distinct CDR3 sequences, over 20% seen once. The specimen was blood. The receptor source for this set is a man between 65 and 80 years old in good health.

This clonotype was found many times. The genes are TRBV5-1 and TRBJ1-4; D is possibly TRBD1 (6 bases). The V gene lost 4 bases and the J gene lost 8 bases, with 15 bases spanning the gap. The CDR3 has 14 amino acids. Germline CDR1 reads SGHRS; CDR2 reads YFSETQ. The CDR3 reads CASSPQGRGEKLFF. The DNA for the CDR3 is TGCGCCAGCAGCCCCCAGGGGAGGGGAGAAAAACTGTTTTTT.

This clonotype appeared a few times. This chain links TRBV7-3 with TRBJ2-1; the match to TRBD2 covers 9 bases. After removal of 5 bases from V and 4 bases from J, the junction contained 6 bases not matched to a gene. CDR3 length: 15 amino acids. The germline gives CDR1 SGHTA, CDR2 FQGTGA. CDR3 in DNA: TGTGCCAGCAGCCCACGACTAGCGGAGTACAATGAGCAGTTCTTC. Translating it yields CASSPRLAEYNEQFF.

This clonotype was seen many times. This rearrangement joins TRBV12-3 or TRBV12-4 to TRBJ2-1, with unresolved D. CDR3 size: 11 residues. V lost 2 bases, J lost 8 bases, and 4 bases lay in between. As DNA, the CDR3 is TGTGCCAGCAGTTTACCGGATGAGCAGTTCTTC. Its translation is CASSLPDEQFF.

The J gene is TRBJ1-1, the V gene TRBV29-1, with 7 positions matching TRBD1. V lost 2 bases and J lost 1; bases outside the gene matches: 7. The CDR3 loop spans 15 amino acids. CDR1 is SQVTM and CDR2 is ANQGSEA in the germline V gene. CDR3 sequence: CSVEHFQGENTEAFF. CDR3 coding DNA: TGCAGCGTTGAACACTTCCAGGGGGAGAACACTGAAGCTTTCTTT. The whole variable domain, filled in from reference TRBV29-1 and TRBJ1-1, reads SAVISQKPSRDICQRGTSLTIQCQVDSQVTMMFWYRQQPGQSLTLIATANQGSEATYESGFVIDKFPISRPNLTFSTLTVSNMSPEDSSIYLCSVEHFQGENTEAFFGQGTRLTVV.

This chain joins TRBV3-1 and TRBJ2-2; D is possibly TRBD2 (6 bases). The CDR3 runs 15 residues. Trimming shortened V by 2 bases and J by 6 bases, and 13 bases separated the two germline ends. CDR1 is LGHDT, CDR2 YNNKEL, per germline (reference sequence). The CDR3, as DNA: TGTGCCAGCAGCCAAAATGCGGGGATTTCCGGGGAGCTGTTTTTT. Its protein product is CASSQNAGISGELFF.

The DNA for the CDR3 is TGTGCCAGCAGCTTACTTCAGGGATCAGATACGCAGTATTTT. It translates to CASSLLQGSDTQYF. The rearrangement joins TRBV7-7 to TRBJ2-3; maybe TRBD1 (5 bases). CDR1 is SSHAT and CDR2 is FNYEAQ in the germline V gene (reference sequence). Trimming took 2 bases from V and 4 from J, leaving 10 bases between them. CDR3 length: 14 amino acids.

There are a few counts of this clonotype. The chain couples TRBV12-3 or TRBV12-4 to TRBJ1-2, with 8 bases fitting TRBD1. There are 13 residues in the CDR3. J lost 8 bases, V lost 7 bases, and 9 bases had no gene match. In DNA, the CDR3 is TGTGCCAGCACACCCGGACAGGGCGGGGGCTACACCTTC. It codes for CASTPGQGGGYTF.

This clonotype was seen a handful of times. The J gene is TRBJ2-5, the V gene TRBV28; D possibly uses TRBD1 or TRBD2 (5 bases each). V was cut by 1 base and J by 0 bases, with 15 bases left in between. The CDR3 runs 17 residues. The V gene's germline CDR1 is MDHEN and CDR2 SYDVKM. The CDR3 protein is CASSLFSLLGDQETQYF. In DNA, the CDR3 is TGTGCCAGCAGTTTATTTTCGCTGTTGGGGGACCAAGAGACCCAGTACTTC.

This clonotype was counted once. The genes are TRBV4-1 and TRBJ2-6; possible D gene TRBD1, 7 bases. V was trimmed by 0 bases and J by 3 bases, leaving 12 bases between them. Germline V gene data show CDR1 as MGHRA and CDR2 as YSYEKL. The CDR3 is 17 amino acids. The CDR3 DNA reads as TGCGCCAGCAGCCAAGAGGAGGGGGCAGGTGGGGCCAACGTCCTGACTTTC. It encodes CASSQEEGAGGANVLTF.

V usage is TRBV12-3 or TRBV12-4 and J usage is TRBJ2-5; 9 bases map to TRBD2. V lost 5 bases to trimming and J lost 5 bases; unmatched junction nucleotides: 3. The CDR3 has 13 residues. The CDR3 reads CASSGSGSETQYF. In DNA, the CDR3 is TGTGCCAGCAGTGGTAGCGGGAGTGAGACCCAGTACTTC.

V gene TRBV20-1 combines with J gene TRBJ2-7; 8 nucleotides align to TRBD2. CDR3 size: 12 residues. J gave up 2 bases and V 3 bases, and 0 bases lay outside the gene matches. The germline V gene encodes CDR1 DFQATT and CDR2 SNEGSKA (reference sequence). The chain's CDR3 is CSASSGTYEQYF. DNA for the CDR3: TGCAGTGCTAGTAGCGGGACCTACGAGCAGTACTTC.

This clonotype has only a few counts. The gene calls are TRBV3-1 and TRBJ2-7, with 9 bases fitting TRBD1. The CDR3 spans 15 residues. V lost 3 bases and J lost 4; bases outside the gene matches: 7. The germline CDR1 and CDR2 sequences are LGHDT and YNNKEL (reference sequence). The CDR3 DNA sequence: TGTGCCAGCAGCCATCTTCCGGACAGGGGATACGAGCAGTACTTC. Translation: CASSHLPDRGYEQYF.

This clonotype was observed a handful of times. This chain joins TRBV28 and TRBJ1-1; D unresolved. V dropped 8 bases and J dropped 5 bases, with 15 bases sitting between them. CDR3 length equals 13 residues. Germline V gene sequence: CDR1 MDHEN, CDR2 SYDVKM. The CDR3 bases are TGTGCCAGCCTTCAGAGAGGTTGGACTGAAGCTTTCTTT. This codes for CASLQRGWTEAFF.

This sequence joins TRBV2 and TRBJ2-3, with a tentative D call TRBD1 (5 bases). CDR1 and CDR2 from the germline V gene are SNHLY and FYNNEI. The length of the CDR3 is 13 residues. V shed 4 bases and J shed 1 base, with 6 bases lying between them. The CDR3 region is CASSGQRTDTQYF. DNA for the CDR3: TGTGCCAGCAGTGGACAGCGCACAGATACGCAGTATTTT.

This clonotype was found a few times. The chain recombines TRBV12-3 or TRBV12-4 with TRBJ2-1; D not certain. The CDR3 loop spans 14 amino acids. Deletions cut 7 bases from V and 7 bases from J, with 17 bases between. The CDR3 here is CASNALAGLNEQFF. The CDR3 DNA reads as TGTGCCAGCAACGCCCTCGCCGGATTGAATGAGCAGTTCTTC.

The V and J genes are TRBV5-1 and TRBJ1-2; a possible D gene is TRBD1 (5 bases). The V end lost 4 bases, the J end lost 2 bases, and 15 bases lay between the germline ends. The CDR3 covers 15 residues. CDR1 and CDR2 from the germline V gene are SGHRS and YFSETQ. The CDR3 spells CASSLDRPQNYGYTF. The CDR3 DNA reads as TGCGCCAGCAGCCTAGACAGACCCCAGAACTATGGCTACACCTTC.

The V and J genes are TRBV7-2 and TRBJ2-4; no reliable D call. The length of the CDR3 is 15 residues. Germline assignment: CDR1 SGHTA and CDR2 FQGNSA. V lost 5 bases and J 2 bases, leaving 13 bases between the germline ends. In DNA form, the CDR3 reads TGTGCCAGCAGCGCGCGCGTCACAACCAAAAACATTCAGTACTTC. As protein: CASSARVTTKNIQYF.

The gene calls are TRBV2 and TRBJ1-2; D possibly corresponds to TRBD1 (5 bases). Germline V CDR1 and CDR2: SNHLY, FYNNEI. CDR3 length: 14 amino acids. V lost 7 bases and J lost 6, with 18 bases in between. CDR3 residues: CASTYEEGTHGYTF. CDR3 DNA: TGTGCCAGCACTTATGAGGAAGGGACTCATGGCTACACCTTC.

This chain uses TRBV27 with TRBJ1-3; TRBD1 might be the D (5 bases). CDR1 and CDR2 (germline): MNHEY, SMNVEV (reference sequence). This CDR3 has 15 residues. Between the trimmed V and J ends, which lost 2 bases and 3 bases, there was a span of 11 bases. CDR3 amino acids: CASSLIGGRGNTIYF. In DNA form, the CDR3 reads TGTGCCAGCAGTTTAATCGGGGGACGTGGAAACACCATATATTTT.

This sequence joins TRBV6-2 or TRBV6-3 and TRBJ2-1; no reliable D call. V was pared by 8 bases and J by 8 bases, with 10 bases between. The germline V gene has CDR1 MNHEY and CDR2 SVGEGT. This CDR3 spans 11 amino acids. The CDR3: CASANGDEQFF. CDR3 in DNA: TGTGCCAGCGCCAATGGTGATGAGCAGTTCTTC.

This clonotype was counted only a few times. The chain employs TRBV24-1 and TRBJ1-2; D might be TRBD1 (6 bases). The CDR3 spans 19 residues. V was cut by 9 bases and J by 0 bases, with 28 bases left in between. Germline V gene sequence: CDR1 KGHDR, CDR2 SFDVKD. CDR3 DNA sequence: TGTGCCACCGCTTCGGACCGGGACACCGGAAAGTTAGCTAACTATGGCTACACCTTC. Translation: CATASDRDTGKLANYGYTF.

CDR3 residues: CASSVDLQEKLFF. CDR3 DNA sequence: TGTGCCAGCAGCGTAGACCTTCAGGAAAAACTGTTTTTT. The chain is built from TRBV9 and TRBJ1-4; D remains ambiguous. There are 13 residues in the CDR3. V lost 0 bases to trimming and J lost 8 bases, with 8 bases between them. Germline V lookup: CDR1 SGDLS, CDR2 YYNGEE.

This clonotype has just a few counts. The V and J genes are TRBV2 and TRBJ1-6; D is ambiguous. The germline CDR1 and CDR2 sequences are SNHLY and FYNNEI. The CDR3 extends over 15 amino acids. Trimming stripped 2 bases from V and 5 bases from J, with 10 bases between. The CDR3 spells CASSENIGDNSPLHF. The CDR3 coding sequence is TGTGCCAGCAGTGAAAACATCGGGGATAATTCACCCCTCCACTTT.

The gene calls are TRBV20-1 and TRBJ2-3; 7 bases match TRBD1. The CDR3 runs to 16 residues. J lost 2 bases, V lost 6 bases, and 14 bases had no gene match. Per the germline V gene, CDR1 is DFQATT and CDR2 is SNEGSKA (reference sequence). The CDR3 nucleotides are TGCAGTGCCAGAAGTTCGGGACAGTTCTCCACAGATACGCAGTATTTT. This sequence encodes CSARSSGQFSTDTQYF.

The rearrangement links TRBV12-3 or TRBV12-4 to TRBJ2-7, with D possibly TRBD1 on 6 matching bases. The V gene lost 7 bases and the J gene lost 6 bases, with 16 bases spanning the gap. CDR3 size: 13 residues. CDR3 protein: CASTYRVAREQYF. CDR3 nucleotides: TGTGCCAGCACCTACAGGGTCGCCCGCGAGCAGTACTTC.

This sequence joins TRBV7-9 and TRBJ2-2, with D perhaps TRBD1 (6 bases). The V end lost 2 bases, the J end lost 5 bases, and 12 bases lay between the germline ends. The germline CDR1 and CDR2 sequences are SEHNR and FQNEAQ (reference sequence). This CDR3 has 15 residues. DNA for the CDR3: TGTGCCAGCAGCTTACCCAAACAGGGAACCGGGGAGCTGTTTTTT. Residues: CASSLPKQGTGELFF.

This clonotype has only a few counts. V usage is TRBV15 and J usage is TRBJ2-1, with D possibly TRBD1 on 6 matching bases. V was shortened by 2 bases and J by 7 bases, with 9 bases between the two germline ends. The germline gives CDR1 LNHNV, CDR2 YYDKDF (reference sequence). The CDR3 has 13 amino acids. CDR3 residues: CATSRMGTNEQFF. The CDR3 region has the DNA TGTGCCACCAGCAGAATGGGGACAAATGAGCAGTTCTTC.

In this sample, this clonotype turned up a few times. The chain recombines TRBV14 with TRBJ1-6, with 8 bases matching TRBD1. Trimming removed 4 bases from V and 7 bases from J; junction bases left unmatched: 9. Germline loops: CDR1 SGHDN, CDR2 FVKESK. The CDR3 sequence is 16 residues long. The CDR3 loop is CASSPSQGVWNSPLHF. DNA of the CDR3: TGTGCCAGCAGCCCTTCACAGGGGGTATGGAATTCACCCCTCCACTTT.